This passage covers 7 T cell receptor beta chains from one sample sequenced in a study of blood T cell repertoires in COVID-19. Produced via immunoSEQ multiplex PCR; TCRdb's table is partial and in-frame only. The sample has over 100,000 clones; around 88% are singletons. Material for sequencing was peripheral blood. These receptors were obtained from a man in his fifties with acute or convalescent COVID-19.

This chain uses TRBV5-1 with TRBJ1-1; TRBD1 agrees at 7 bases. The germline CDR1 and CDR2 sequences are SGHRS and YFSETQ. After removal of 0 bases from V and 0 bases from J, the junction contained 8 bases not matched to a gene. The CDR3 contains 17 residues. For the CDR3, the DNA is TGCGCCAGCAGCTTGGCACCGACAGGGATTTTGAACACTGAAGCTTTCTTT. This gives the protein CASSLAPTGILNTEAFF.

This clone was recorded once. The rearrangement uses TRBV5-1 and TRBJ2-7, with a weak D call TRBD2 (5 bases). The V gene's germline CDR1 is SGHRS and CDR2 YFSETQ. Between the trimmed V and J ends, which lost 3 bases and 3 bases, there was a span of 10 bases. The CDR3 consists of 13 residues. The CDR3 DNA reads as TGCGCCAGCAGCTCTGACGGGAACTACGAGCAGTACTTC. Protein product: CASSSDGNYEQYF.

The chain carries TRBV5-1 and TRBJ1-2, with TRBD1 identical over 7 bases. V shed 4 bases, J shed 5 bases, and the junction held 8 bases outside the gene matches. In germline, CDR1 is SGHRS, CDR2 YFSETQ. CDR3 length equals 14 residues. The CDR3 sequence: CASSPATGAYGYTF. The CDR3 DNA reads TGCGCCAGCAGCCCGGCCACAGGGGCGTATGGCTACACCTTC.

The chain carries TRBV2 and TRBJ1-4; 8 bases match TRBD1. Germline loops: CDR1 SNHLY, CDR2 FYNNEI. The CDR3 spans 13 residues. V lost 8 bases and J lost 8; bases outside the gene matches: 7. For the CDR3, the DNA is TGTGCCAGCGGACAGGGCCTTGGGGAAAAACTGTTTTTT. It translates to CASGQGLGEKLFF.

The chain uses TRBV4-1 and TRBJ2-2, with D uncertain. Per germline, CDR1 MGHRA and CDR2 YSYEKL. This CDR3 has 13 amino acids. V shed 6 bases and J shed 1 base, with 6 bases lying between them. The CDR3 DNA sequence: TGCGCCAGCAGACATGAGAACACCGGGGAGCTGTTTTTT. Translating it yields CASRHENTGELFF.

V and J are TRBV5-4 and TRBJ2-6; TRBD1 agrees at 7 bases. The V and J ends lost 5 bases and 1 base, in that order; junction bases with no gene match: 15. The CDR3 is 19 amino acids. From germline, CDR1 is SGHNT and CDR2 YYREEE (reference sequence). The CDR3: CASSSVRDSVRSGANVLTF. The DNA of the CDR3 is TGTGCCAGCAGTTCCGTTCGGGACAGCGTCCGGTCTGGGGCCAACGTCCTGACTTTC.

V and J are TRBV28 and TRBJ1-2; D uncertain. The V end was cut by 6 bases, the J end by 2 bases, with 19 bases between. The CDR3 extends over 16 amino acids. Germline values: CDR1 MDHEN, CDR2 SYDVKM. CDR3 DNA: TGTGCCAGCAGACCCTCAGGCCCTGGCTTAAACTATGGCTACACCTTC. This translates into CASRPSGPGLNYGYTF.